This entry features one TCR beta chain sequence. The CDR3 has 12 amino acids. V lost 1 base to trimming and J lost 7 bases, with 5 bases between them. In germline, CDR1 is LGHDT, CDR2 YNNKEL (reference sequence). Only in-frame clones appear in the TCRdb table, and some are missing; sequencing was by immunoSEQ multiplex PCR. Of about 160,000 clones in the sample, 87% were seen once. This record comes from a study of blood T cell repertoires in COVID-19. The rearrangement links TRBV3-1 (or the pseudogene TRBV3-2) to TRBJ2-1; TRBD1 is a possible D gene (5 bases). Sample: peripheral blood. This TCR was sampled from a woman in her sixties or seventies with COVID-19, enrolled during active disease. CDR3 DNA sequence: TGTGCCAGCAGCCAAGGGACAAATGAGCAGTTCTTC. Translated: CASSQGTNEQFF.